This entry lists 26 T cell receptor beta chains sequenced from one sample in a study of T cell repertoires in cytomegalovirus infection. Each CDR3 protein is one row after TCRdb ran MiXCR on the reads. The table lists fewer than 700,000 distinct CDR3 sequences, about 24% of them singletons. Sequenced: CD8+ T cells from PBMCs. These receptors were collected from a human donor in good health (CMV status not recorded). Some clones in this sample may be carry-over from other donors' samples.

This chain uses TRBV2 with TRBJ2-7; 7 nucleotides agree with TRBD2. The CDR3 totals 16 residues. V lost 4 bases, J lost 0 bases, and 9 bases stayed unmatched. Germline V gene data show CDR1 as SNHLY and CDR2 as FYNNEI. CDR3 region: CASSASGKTSSYEQYF. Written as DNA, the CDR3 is TGTGCCAGCAGTGCTAGCGGCAAAACGAGCTCCTACGAGCAGTACTTC. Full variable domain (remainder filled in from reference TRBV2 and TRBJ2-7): EPEVTQTPSHQVTQMGQEVILRCVPISNHLYFYWYRQILGQKVEFLVSFYNNEISEKSEIFDDQFSVERPDGSNFTLKIRSTKLEDSAMYFCASSASGKTSSYEQYFGPGTRLTVT.

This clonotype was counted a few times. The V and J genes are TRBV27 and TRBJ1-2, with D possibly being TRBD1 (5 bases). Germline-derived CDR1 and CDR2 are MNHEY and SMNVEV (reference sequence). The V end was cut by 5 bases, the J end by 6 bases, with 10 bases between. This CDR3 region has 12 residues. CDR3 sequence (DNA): TGTGCCAGCAGTAGGGGAGGGAATGGCTACACCTTC. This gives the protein CASSRGGNGYTF.

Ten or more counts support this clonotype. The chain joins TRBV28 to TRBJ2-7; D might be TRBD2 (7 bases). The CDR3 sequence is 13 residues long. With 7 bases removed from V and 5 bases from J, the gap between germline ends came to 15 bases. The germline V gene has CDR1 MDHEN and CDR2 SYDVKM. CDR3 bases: TGTGCCAGCACCCAAGGGGGGGACCACGAGCAGTACGTC. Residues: CASTQGGDHEQYV.

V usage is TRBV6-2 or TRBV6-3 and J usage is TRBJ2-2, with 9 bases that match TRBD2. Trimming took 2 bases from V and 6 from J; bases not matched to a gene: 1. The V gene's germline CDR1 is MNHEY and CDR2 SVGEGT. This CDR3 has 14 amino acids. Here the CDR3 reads CASSYLAGPGELFF. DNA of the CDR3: TGTGCCAGCAGTTACCTAGCGGGGCCCGGGGAGCTGTTTTTT.

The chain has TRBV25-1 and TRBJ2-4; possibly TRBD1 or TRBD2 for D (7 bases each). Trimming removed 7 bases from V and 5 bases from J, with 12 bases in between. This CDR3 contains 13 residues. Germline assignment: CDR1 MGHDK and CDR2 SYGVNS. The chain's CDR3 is CASTPGGENIQYF. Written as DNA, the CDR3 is TGTGCCAGCACTCCAGGGGGGGAAAACATTCAGTACTTC.

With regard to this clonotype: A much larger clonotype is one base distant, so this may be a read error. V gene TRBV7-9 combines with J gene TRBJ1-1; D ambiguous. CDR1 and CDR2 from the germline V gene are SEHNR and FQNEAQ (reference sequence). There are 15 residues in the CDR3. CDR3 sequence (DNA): TGTGCCAACAGCTCCCCGGCAGGTGGATTCGCTGAAGCTTTCTTT. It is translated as CANSSPAGGFAEAFF. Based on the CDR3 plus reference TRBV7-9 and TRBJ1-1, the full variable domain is DTGVSQNPRHKITKRGQNVTFRCDPISEHNRLYWYRQTLGQGPEFLTYFQNEAQLEKSRLLSDRFSAERPKGSFSTLEIQRTEQGDSAMYLCANSSPAGGFAEAFFGQGTRLTVV.

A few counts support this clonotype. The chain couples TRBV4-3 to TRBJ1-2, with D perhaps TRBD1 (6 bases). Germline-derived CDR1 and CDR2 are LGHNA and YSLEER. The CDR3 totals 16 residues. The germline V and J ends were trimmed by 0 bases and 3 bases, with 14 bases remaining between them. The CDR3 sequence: CASSQERRGPYYGYTF. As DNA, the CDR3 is TGCGCCAGCAGCCAAGAGAGGCGGGGGCCCTACTATGGCTACACCTTC.

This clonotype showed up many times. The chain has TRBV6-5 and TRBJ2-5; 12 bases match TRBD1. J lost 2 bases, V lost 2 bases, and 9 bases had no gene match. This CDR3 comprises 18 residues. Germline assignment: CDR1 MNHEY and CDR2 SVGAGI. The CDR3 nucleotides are TGTGCCAGCAGTTACGGACCGGGACAGGGGGCGCAGCAAGAGACCCAGTACTTC. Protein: CASSYGPGQGAQQETQYF.

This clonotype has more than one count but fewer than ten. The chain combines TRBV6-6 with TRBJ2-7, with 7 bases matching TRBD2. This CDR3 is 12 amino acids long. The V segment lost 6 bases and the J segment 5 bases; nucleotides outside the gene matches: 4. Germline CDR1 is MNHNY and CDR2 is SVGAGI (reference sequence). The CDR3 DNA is TGTGCCAGCAGCTGGACTAGGGACGAGCAGTACGTC. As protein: CASSWTRDEQYV.

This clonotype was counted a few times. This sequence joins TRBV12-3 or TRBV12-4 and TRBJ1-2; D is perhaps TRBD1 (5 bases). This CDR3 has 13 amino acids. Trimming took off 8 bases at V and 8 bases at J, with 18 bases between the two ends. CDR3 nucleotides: TGTGCCAGCTTTCTCGGGACCGCTTGGGGCTACACCTTC. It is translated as CASFLGTAWGYTF.

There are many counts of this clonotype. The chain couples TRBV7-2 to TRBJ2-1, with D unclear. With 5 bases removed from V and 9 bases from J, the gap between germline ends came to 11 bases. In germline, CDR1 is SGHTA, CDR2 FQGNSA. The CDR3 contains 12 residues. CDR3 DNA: TGTGCCAGCAGCCTCTCGCCTATTGAGCAGTTCTTC. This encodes CASSLSPIEQFF.

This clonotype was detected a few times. The CDR3 sequence: CASTERGSYEQYV. CDR3 bases: TGTGCCAGCACGGAAAGGGGGTCCTACGAGCAGTACGTC. V usage is TRBV28 and J usage is TRBJ2-7; D is perhaps TRBD1 (6 bases). The germline V gene has CDR1 MDHEN and CDR2 SYDVKM. The CDR3 has 13 residues. V lost 7 bases, J lost 1 base, and 11 bases lay in between.

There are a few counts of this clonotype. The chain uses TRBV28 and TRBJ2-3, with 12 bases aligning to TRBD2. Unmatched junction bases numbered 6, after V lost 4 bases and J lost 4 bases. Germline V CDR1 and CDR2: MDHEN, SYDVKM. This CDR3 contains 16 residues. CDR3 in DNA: TGTGCCAGCAGTTGGCCGGGACTAGCGGGCTCAGATACGCAGTATTTT. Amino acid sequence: CASSWPGLAGSDTQYF.

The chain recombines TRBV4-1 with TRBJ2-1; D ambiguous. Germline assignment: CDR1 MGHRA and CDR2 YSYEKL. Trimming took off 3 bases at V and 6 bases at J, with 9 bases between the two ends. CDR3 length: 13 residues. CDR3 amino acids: CASSQKLGNEQFF. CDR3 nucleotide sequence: TGCGCCAGCAGCCAGAAACTCGGCAATGAGCAGTTCTTC.

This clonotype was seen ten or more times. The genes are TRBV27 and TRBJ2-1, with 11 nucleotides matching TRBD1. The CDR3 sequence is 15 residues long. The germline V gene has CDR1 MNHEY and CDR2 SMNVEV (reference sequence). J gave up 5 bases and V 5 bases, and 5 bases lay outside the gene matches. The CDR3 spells CASSPGQGADNEQFF. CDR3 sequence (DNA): TGTGCCAGCAGTCCAGGACAGGGGGCGGACAATGAGCAGTTCTTC.

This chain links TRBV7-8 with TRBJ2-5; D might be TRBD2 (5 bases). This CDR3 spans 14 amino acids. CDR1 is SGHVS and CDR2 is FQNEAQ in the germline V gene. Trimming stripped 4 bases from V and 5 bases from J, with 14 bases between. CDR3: CASSSRATGETQYF. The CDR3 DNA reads TGTGCCAGCAGCTCACGGGCTACGGGGGAGACCCAGTACTTC. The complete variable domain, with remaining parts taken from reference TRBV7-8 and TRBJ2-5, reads GAGVSQSPRYKVAKRGQDVALRCDPISGHVSLFWYQQALGQGPEFLTYFQNEAQLDKSGLPSDRFFAERPEGSVSTLKIQRTQQEDSAVYLCASSSRATGETQYFGPGTRLLVL.

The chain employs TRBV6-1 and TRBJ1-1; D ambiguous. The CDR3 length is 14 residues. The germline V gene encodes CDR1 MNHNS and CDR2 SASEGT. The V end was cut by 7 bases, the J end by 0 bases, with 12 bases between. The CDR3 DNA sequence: TGTGCCAGCAATTACGAGGGTCTGAACACTGAAGCTTTCTTT. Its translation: CASNYEGLNTEAFF.

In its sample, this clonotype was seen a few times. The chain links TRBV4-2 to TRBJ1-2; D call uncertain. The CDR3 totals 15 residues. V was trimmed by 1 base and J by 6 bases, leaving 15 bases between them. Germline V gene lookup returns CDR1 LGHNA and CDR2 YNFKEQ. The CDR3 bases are TGTGCCAGCAGCCAAGTTAGCGGAGACCAGGATGGCTACACCTTC. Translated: CASSQVSGDQDGYTF.

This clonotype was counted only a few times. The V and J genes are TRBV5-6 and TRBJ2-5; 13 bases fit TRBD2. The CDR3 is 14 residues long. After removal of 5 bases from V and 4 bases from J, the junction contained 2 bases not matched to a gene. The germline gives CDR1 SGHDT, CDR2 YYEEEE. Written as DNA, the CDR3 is TGTGCCAGCAGGGGGACTAGCGGGGTAGAGACCCAGTACTTC. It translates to CASRGTSGVETQYF.

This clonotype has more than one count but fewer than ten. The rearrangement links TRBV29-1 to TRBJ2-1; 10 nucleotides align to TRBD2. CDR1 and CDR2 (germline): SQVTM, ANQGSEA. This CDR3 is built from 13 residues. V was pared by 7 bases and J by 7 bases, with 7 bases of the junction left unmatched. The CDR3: CSALLAGSNEQFF. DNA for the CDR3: TGCAGCGCTCTACTAGCGGGGTCAAATGAGCAGTTCTTC.

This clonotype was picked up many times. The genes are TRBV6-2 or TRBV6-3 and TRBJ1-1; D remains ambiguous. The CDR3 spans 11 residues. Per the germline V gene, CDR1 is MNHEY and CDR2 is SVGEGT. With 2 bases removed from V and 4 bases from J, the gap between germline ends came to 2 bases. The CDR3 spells CASSYGTEAFF. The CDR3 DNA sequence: TGTGCCAGCAGTTACGGCACTGAAGCTTTCTTT.

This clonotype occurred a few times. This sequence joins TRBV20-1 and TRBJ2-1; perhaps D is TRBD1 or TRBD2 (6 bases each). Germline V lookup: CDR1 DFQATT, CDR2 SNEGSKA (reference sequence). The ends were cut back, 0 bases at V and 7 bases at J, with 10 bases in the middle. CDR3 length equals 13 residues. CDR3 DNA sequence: TGCAGTGCTAGAGAGAGGGGGGCGAATGAGCAGTTCTTC. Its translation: CSARERGANEQFF.

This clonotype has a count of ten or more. CDR3 in DNA: TGTGCCAGCAGCGATTTCCCGGGACAGGGACAGTCCCAGTACTTC. This gives the protein CASSDFPGQGQSQYF. The rearrangement uses TRBV7-6 and TRBJ2-5; 9 nucleotides line up with TRBD1. The V segment lost 5 bases and the J segment 9 bases; nucleotides outside the gene matches: 13. The CDR3 extends over 15 amino acids. In germline, CDR1 is SGHVS, CDR2 FNYEAQ.

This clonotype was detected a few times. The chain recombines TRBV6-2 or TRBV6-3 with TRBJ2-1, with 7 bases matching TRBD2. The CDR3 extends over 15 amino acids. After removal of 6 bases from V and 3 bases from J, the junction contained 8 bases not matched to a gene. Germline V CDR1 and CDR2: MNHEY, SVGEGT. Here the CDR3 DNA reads TGTGCCAGCAGATGGGACTATGGGCTCTACAATGAGCAGTTCTTC. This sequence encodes CASRWDYGLYNEQFF.

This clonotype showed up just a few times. This chain's CDR3 is CASSNRDGEAFF. The CDR3 bases are TGTGCCAGTAGTAACCGGGACGGTGAAGCTTTCTTT. V is TRBV19 and J is TRBJ1-1, with TRBD1 as a possible D gene (5 bases). This CDR3 spans 12 amino acids. Germline V gene sequence: CDR1 LNHDA, CDR2 SQIVND (reference sequence). Trimming took 4 bases from V and 7 from J, leaving 10 bases between them.

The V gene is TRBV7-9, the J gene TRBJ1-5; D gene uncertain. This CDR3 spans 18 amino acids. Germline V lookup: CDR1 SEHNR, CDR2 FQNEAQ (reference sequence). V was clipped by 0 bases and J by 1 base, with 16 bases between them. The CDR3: CASSLALRPYPSNQPQHF. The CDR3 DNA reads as TGTGCCAGCAGCTTAGCACTCAGACCTTACCCAAGCAATCAGCCCCAGCATTTT.